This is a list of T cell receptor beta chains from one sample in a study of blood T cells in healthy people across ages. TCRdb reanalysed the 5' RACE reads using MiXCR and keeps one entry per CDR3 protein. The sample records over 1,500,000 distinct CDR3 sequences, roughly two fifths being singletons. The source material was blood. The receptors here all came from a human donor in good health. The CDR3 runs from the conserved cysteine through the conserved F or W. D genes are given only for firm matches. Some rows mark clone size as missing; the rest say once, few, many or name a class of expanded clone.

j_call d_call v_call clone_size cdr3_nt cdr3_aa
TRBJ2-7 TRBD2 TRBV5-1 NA TGCGCCAGCAGCAAGAGACTAGCGGGGGGAGCCTACGAGCAGTACTTC CASSKRLAGGAYEQYF
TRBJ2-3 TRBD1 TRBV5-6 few TGTGCCAGCAGCTTGGCGGACAGGATGAGAGATACGCAGTATTTT CASSLADRMRDTQYF
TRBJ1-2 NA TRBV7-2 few TGTGCCAGCAGCTTAGCGGGAGGGATGAGTGGCTACACCTTC CASSLAGGMSGYTF
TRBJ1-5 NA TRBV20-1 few TGCAGTGCTGAGGTTAGCAATCAGCCCCAGCATTTT CSAEVSNQPQHF
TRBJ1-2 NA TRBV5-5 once TGTGCCAGCAGCTTGTTAACGGCTGTCGCTAACTATGGCTACACCTTC CASSLLTAVANYGYTF
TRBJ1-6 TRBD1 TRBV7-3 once TGTGCCAGCAGCGGACAGGTGGTGGGTTCACCCCTCCACTTT CASSGQVVGSPLHF
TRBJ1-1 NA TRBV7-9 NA TGTGCCAGCAGCAGGCAAGAGGTTGGCACTGAAGCTTTCTTT CASSRQEVGTEAFF
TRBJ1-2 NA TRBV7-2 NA TGTGCCAGCAGCTTAGGTCTAGGGCAGACGTATGGCTACACCTTC CASSLGLGQTYGYTF
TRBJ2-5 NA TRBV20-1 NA TGCAGTGCCATCCTAAGGGGTTGGGCGACCCAGTACTTC CSAILRGWATQYF
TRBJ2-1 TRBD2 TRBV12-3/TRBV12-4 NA TGTGCCGACCGGAGACGCGGGGGAAATGAGCAGTTCTTC CADRRRGGNEQFF
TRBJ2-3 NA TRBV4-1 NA TGCGCCAGCAGCCAAGGGTCCCGGCTTTCCTCCAAGGGGTCAGATACGCAGTATTTT CASSQGSRLSSKGSDTQYF
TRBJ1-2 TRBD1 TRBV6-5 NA TGTGCCTGCAGTTATCAGGGGGCAGTGGATGGCTACACCTTC CACSYQGAVDGYTF
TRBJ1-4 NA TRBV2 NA TGTGCCAGCAATGTTCAGGGAGAAAAACTGTTTTTT CASNVQGEKLFF
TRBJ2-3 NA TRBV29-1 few TGCAGCCCGACCCAACTTCACACAGATACGCAGTATTTT CSPTQLHTDTQYF
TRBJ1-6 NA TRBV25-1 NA TGTGCCAGCAGTGAATTCGGCAGGGAGGGAAATTCACCCCTCCACTTT CASSEFGREGNSPLHF
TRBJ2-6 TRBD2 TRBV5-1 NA TGCGCCAGCACCGCGGGGGAGGGGTACGGGGCCAACGTCCTGACTTTC CASTAGEGYGANVLTF
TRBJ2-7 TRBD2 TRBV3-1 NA TGTGCCAGCAGACATTCTAGCGGTTCCACCTACGAGCAGTACTTC CASRHSSGSTYEQYF
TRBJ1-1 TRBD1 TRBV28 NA TGTGCCAGCAGTGCCGACAGGGATAGGAACACTGAAGCTTTCTTT CASSADRDRNTEAFF
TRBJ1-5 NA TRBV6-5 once TGTGCCAGCAGTCTAGGGCCGCGTCGGCAGCCCCAGCATTTT CASSLGPRRQPQHF
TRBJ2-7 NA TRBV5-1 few TGCGCCAGCAGCTTGAACAATCGGGGTGAGCAGTACTTC CASSLNNRGEQYF
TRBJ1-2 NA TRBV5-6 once TGTGCCAGCAGCACGGGACACCGGATCTATGGCTACACCTTC CASSTGHRIYGYTF
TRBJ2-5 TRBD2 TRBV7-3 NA TGTGCCAGCAGCGCGGCGGGGGAGGAGACCCAGTACTTC CASSAAGEETQYF
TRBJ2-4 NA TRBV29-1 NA TGCAGCGTTGCCTCGGGCAGCCTCCCGAAAAACATTCAGTACTTC CSVASGSLPKNIQYF
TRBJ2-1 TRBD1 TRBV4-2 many TGTGCCAGCAGCCAGGACAAGCGACCGGGACAGGGAGCGTACAATGAGCAGTTCTTC CASSQDKRPGQGAYNEQFF
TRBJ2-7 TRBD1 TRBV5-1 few TGCGCCAGCAGCCCGGTGGGGACAGGACCTCTCTCCTACGAGCAGTACTTC CASSPVGTGPLSYEQYF
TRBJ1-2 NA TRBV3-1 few TGTGCCAGCAGCTTGGACAGCGTCAACTATGGCTACACCTTC CASSLDSVNYGYTF
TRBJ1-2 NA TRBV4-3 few TGCGCCAGCAGCTCCGGCCCGGGGCCAGGGAAATTTCGTGGCTACACCTTC CASSSGPGPGKFRGYTF
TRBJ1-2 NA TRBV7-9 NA TGTGCCAGCAGCTTAGTAGTGGCAGGGGCAGTCGGCTACACCTTC CASSLVVAGAVGYTF
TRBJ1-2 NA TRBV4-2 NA TGTGCCAGCAGCCTCTTACCTGGGGTCTCTAACTATGGCTACACCTTC CASSLLPGVSNYGYTF
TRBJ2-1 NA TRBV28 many TGTGCCAGCAGTATGGGGGGCTATACTTACAATGAGCAGTTCTTC CASSMGGYTYNEQFF
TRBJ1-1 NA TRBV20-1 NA TGCAGTGCTGCTCCGGGACCGAGGCTCCTGATTGAAGCTTTCTTT CSAAPGPRLLIEAFF
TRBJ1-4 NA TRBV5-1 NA TGCGCCAGCAGCTTGGTAGGAGGGACGTCGGATGAAAAACTGTTTTTT CASSLVGGTSDEKLFF
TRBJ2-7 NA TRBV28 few TGTGCCAGCGGGATCCGCAGAGGGGAGGACGAGCAGTACTTC CASGIRRGEDEQYF
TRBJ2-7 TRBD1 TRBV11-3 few TGTGACAGCAGCTTGAATACAGGGGTCATCAACGAGCAGTACTTC CDSSLNTGVINEQYF
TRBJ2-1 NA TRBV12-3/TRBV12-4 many TGTGCCAGCAGCCTCAGCTTGAGGAATGAGCAGTTCTTC CASSLSLRNEQFF
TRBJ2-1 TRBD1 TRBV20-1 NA TGCAGTGCTTTGACAGGGGGCTCCTACAATGAGCAGTTCTTC CSALTGGSYNEQFF
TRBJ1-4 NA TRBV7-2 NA TGTGCCAGCAGCTTAAGTCAGGCTAATGAAAAACTGTTTTTT CASSLSQANEKLFF
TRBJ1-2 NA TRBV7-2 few TGTGCCAGCAGCTTATATACAGTGGGCTATGGCTACACCTTC CASSLYTVGYGYTF
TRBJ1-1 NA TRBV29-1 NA TGCAGTGTTGAAGACTGGGCAGCACGGAAGAACACTGAAGCTTTCTTT CSVEDWAARKNTEAFF
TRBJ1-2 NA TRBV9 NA TGTGCCAGCAGCGATGGGGGCCTCTATGGCTACACCTTC CASSDGGLYGYTF
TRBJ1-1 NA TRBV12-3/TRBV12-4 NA TGTGCCGGCAGCCTCAACAGGGATGGGACTGAAGCTTTCTTT CAGSLNRDGTEAFF
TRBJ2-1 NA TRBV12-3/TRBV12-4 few TGTGCCAGCAACTTTGGGGACATATACAATGAGCAGTTCTTC CASNFGDIYNEQFF
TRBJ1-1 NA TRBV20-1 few TGCAGTGCTCCAAAGAGTTGGCAGCTTTTCTTT CSAPKSWQLFF
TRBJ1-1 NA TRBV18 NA TGTGCCAGCTCACCACCGCATCTGGGGGGGGACACTGAAGCTTTCTTT CASSPPHLGGDTEAFF
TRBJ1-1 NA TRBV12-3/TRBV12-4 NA TGTGCCAGCAGCATAGGGGTGGGGACTGAAGCTTTCTTT CASSIGVGTEAFF
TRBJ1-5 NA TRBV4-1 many TGTGCCAGCAGTTTGGCCAGCGATCAGCCCCAGCATTTT CASSLASDQPQHF
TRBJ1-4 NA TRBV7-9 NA TGTGCCAGCAGCTTAGCCCCTAGGGGGGGCGAAAAACTGTTTTTT CASSLAPRGGEKLFF
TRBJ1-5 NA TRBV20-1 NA TGCAGTGCTAGTCACCCGGATCAGCCCCAGCATTTT CSASHPDQPQHF
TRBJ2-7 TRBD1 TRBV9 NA TGTGCCAGCAGCGTGACCGGGACAGGGTACGACGAGCAGTACTTC CASSVTGTGYDEQYF
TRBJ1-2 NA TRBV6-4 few TGTGCCAGCAGTGACTCGATATACCCGGGCCACTATGGCTACACCTTC CASSDSIYPGHYGYTF
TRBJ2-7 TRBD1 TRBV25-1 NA TGTGCCAGCAGTACAGGGGGCGGGCGGGAGCAGTACTTC CASSTGGGREQYF
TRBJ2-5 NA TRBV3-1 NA TGTGCCAGCAGCCAAGGTGCTCAGGATACCCAGTACTTC CASSQGAQDTQYF
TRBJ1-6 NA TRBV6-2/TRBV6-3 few TGTGCCAGCAGTTACTTGGGGACCCATAATTCACCCCTCCACTTT CASSYLGTHNSPLHF
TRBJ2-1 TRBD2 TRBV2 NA TGTGCCAGCTCCGGGACTAGCGGGGGGCGGGAGCAGTTCTTC CASSGTSGGREQFF
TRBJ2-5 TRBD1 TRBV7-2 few TGTGCCAGCAGTTACGACCGGGGACAGCAAGAGACCCAGTACTTC CASSYDRGQQETQYF
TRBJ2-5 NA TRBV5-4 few TGTGCCAGCAGCTTTCAACGGGAAGGGGAGACCCAGTACTTC CASSFQREGETQYF